This T cell receptor beta chain was recovered during a study of STAT5B mutations in CD4+ large granular lymphocyte leukemia. Sequencing was at survey level. TCRdb's table, derived via immunoSEQ multiplex PCR, lists solely in-frame clones and lacks some. The sample lists 30,000 to 40,000 clones, about 85% occurring once. Germline V gene data show CDR1 as LGHNA and CDR2 as YSLEER. Trimming took off 0 bases at V and 0 bases at J, with 9 bases between the two ends. The CDR3 covers 16 residues. Source material: CD4+ T cells from blood buffy coats. This TCR came from a human donor in good health. This chain connects TRBV4-3 to TRBJ2-1; D is undetermined. The CDR3 nucleotides read TGCGCCAGCAGCCAAGAGCCGGATAGCTCCTACAATGAGCAGTTCTTC. Translating gives CASSQEPDSSYNEQFF.